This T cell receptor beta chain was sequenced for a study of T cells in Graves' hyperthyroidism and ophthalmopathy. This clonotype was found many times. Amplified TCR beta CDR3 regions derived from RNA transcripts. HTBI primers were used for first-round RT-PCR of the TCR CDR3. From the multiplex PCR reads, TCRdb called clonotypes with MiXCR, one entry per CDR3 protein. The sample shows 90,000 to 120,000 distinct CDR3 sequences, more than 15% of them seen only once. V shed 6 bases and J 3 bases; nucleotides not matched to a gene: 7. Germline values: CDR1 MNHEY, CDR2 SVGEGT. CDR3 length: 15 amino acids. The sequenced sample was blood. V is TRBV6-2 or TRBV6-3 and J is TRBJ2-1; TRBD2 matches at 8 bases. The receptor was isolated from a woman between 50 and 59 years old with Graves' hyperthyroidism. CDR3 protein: CASSPLGGVYNEQFF. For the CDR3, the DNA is TGTGCCAGCAGCCCCCTCGGGGGGGTCTACAATGAGCAGTTCTTC.